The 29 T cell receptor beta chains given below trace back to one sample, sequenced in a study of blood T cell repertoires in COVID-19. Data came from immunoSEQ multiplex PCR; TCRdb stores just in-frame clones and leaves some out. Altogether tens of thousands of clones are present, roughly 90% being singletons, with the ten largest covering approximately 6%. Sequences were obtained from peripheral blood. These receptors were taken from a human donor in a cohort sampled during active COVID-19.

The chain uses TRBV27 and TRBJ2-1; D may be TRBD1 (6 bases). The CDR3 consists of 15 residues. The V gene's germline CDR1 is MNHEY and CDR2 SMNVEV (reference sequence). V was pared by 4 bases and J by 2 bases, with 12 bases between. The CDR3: CASSSWTDTYNEQFF. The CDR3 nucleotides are TGTGCCAGCAGTTCTTGGACAGACACCTACAATGAGCAGTTCTTC.

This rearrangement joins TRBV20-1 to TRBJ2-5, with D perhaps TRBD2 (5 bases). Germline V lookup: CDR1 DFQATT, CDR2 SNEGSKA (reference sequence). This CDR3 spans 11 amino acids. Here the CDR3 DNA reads TGCACCGGGGAAACTCAAGAGACCCAGTACTTC. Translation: CTGETQETQYF.

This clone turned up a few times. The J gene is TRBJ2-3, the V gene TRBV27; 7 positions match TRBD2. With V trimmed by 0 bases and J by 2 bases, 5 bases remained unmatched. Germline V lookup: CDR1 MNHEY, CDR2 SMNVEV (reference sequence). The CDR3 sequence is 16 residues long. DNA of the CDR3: TGTGCCAGCAGTTTATCACCAGCGGGGTCCACAGATACGCAGTATTTT. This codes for CASSLSPAGSTDTQYF.

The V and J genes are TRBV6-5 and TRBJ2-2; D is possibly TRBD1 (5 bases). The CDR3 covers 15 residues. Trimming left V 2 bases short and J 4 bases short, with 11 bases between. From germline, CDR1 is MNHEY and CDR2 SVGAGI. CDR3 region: CASSYDSVLTGELFF. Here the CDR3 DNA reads TGTGCCAGCAGTTACGACAGCGTGCTCACCGGGGAGCTGTTTTTT.

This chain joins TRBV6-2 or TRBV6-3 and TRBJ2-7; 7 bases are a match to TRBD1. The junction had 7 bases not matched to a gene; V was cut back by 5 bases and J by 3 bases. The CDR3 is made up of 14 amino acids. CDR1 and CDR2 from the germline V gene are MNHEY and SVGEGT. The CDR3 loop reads CASSATGPLYEQYF. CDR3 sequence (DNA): TGTGCCAGCAGTGCGACAGGGCCCCTCTACGAGCAGTACTTC.

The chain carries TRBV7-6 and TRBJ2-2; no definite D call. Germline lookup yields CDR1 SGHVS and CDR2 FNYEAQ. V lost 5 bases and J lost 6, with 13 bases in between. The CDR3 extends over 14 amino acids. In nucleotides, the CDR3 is TGTGCCAGCAGCCCTGGTAGCCGTGCCGGGGAGCTGTTTTTT. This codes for CASSPGSRAGELFF.

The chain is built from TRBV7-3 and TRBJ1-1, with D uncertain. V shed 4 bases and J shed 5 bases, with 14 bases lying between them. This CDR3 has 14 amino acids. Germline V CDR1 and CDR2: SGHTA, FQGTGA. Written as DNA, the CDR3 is TGTGCCAGCAGCTCCGACGGTTCGGGGACTGAAGCTTTCTTT. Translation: CASSSDGSGTEAFF.

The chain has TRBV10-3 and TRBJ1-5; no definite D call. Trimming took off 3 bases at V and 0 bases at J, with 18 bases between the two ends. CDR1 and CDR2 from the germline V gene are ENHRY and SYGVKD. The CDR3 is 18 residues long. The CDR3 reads CAISEQSQVPNSNQPQHF. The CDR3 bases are TGTGCCATCAGTGAACAGAGTCAAGTACCAAATAGCAATCAGCCCCAGCATTTT.

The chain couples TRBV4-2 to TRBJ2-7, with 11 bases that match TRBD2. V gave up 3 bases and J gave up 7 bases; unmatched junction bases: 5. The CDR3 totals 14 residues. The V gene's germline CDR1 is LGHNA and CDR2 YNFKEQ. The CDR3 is CASSHTSGRVEQYF. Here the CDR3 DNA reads TGTGCCAGCAGCCACACTAGCGGGAGAGTTGAGCAGTACTTC.

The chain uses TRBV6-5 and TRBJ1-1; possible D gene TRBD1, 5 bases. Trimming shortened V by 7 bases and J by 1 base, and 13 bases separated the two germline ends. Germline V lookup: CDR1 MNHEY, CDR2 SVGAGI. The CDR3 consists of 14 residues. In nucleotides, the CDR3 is TGTGCCAGCACCCGTTGGGGGGGGAACACTGAAGCTTTCTTT. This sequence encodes CASTRWGGNTEAFF.

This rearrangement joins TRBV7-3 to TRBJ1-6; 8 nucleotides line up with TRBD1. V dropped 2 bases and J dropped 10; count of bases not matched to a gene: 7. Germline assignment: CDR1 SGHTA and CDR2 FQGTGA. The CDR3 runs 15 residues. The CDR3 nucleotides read TGTGCCAGCAGCTTACTCGGCAGGGGGCTATCACCCCTCCACTTT. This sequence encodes CASSLLGRGLSPLHF. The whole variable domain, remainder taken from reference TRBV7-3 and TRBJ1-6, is GAGVSQTPSNKVTEKGKYVELRCDPISGHTALYWYRQSLGQGPEFLIYFQGTGAADDSGLPNDRFFAVRPEGSVSTLKIQRTERGDSAVYLCASSLLGRGLSPLHFGNGTRLTVT.

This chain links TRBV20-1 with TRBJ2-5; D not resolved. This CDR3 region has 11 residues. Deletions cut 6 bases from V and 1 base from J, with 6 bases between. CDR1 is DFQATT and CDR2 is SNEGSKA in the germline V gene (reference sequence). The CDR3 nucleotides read TGCAGTGCCCCCGGCCAAGAGACCCAGTACTTC. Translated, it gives CSAPGQETQYF.

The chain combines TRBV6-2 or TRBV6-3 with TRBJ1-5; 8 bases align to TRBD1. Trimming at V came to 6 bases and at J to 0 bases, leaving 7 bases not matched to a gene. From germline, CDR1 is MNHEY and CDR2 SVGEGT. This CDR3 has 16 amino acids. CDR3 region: CASSSDRVPSNQPQHF. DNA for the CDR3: TGTGCCAGCAGCTCGGACAGGGTTCCTAGCAATCAGCCCCAGCATTTT.

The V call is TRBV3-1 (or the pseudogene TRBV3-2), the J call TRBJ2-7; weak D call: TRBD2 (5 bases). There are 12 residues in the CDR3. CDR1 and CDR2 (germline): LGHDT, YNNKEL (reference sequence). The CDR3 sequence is CASSQDREGPRV. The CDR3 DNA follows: TGTGCCAGCAGCCAAGACCGGGAAGGGCCCCGGGTC.

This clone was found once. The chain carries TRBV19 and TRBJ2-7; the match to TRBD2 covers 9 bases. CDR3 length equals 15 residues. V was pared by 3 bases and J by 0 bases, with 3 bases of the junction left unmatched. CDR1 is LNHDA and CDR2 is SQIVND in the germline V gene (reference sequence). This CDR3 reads CASSMRGGPSYEQYF. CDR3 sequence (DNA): TGTGCCAGTAGTATGCGGGGGGGCCCCTCCTACGAGCAGTACTTC.

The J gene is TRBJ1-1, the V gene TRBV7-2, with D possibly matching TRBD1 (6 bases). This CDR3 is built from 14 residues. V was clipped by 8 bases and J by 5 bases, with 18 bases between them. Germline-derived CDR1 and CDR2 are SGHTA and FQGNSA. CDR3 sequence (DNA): TGTGCCAGCCTAACTCGGACAGAATCGACTGAAGCTTTCTTT. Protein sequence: CASLTRTESTEAFF.

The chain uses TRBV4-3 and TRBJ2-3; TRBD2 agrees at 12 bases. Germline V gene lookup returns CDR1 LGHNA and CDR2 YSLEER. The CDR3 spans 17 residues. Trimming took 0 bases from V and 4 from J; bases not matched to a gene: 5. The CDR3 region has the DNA TGCGCCAGCAGCCAAGACCTAGCGGGAGGGCCGGCAGATACGCAGTATTTT. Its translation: CASSQDLAGGPADTQYF.

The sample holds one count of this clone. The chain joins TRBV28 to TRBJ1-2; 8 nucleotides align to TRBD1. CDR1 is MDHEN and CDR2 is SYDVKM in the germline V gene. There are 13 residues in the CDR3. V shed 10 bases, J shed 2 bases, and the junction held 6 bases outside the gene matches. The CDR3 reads CATMDRDNYGYTF. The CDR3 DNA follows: TGTGCCACCATGGACAGGGACAACTATGGCTACACCTTC.

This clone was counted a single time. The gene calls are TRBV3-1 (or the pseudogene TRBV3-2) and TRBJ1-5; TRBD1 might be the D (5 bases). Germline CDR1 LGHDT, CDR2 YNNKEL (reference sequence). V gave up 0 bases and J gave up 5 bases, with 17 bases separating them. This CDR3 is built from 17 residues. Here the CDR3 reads CASSQDTVTGRDQPQHF. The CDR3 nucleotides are TGTGCCAGCAGCCAAGATACGGTCACAGGTCGTGATCAGCCCCAGCATTTT.

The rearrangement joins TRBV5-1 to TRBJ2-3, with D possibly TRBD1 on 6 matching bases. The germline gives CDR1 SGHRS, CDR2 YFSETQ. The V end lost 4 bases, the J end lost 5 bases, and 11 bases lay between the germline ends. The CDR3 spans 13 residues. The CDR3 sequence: CASSAGTLDTQYF. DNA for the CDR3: TGCGCCAGCAGCGCCGGGACATTAGATACGCAGTATTTT.

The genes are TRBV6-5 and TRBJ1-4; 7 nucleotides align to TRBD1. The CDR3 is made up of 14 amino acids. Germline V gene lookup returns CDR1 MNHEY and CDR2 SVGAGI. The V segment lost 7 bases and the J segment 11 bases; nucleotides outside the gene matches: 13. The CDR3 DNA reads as TGTGCCAGCACTTTAGACAGGGACCGGACGAAACTGTTTTTT. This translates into CASTLDRDRTKLFF.

CDR3 in DNA: TGCGCCAGCAGCCGTAGGACTAGCCCAAACACCGGGGAGCTGTTTTTT. Translating it yields CASSRRTSPNTGELFF. The chain couples TRBV5-1 to TRBJ2-2, with TRBD2 identical over 8 bases. Germline CDR1 and CDR2: SGHRS and YFSETQ. The CDR3 extends over 16 amino acids. Trimming cost V 4 bases and J 2 bases; bases outside gene matches: 7.

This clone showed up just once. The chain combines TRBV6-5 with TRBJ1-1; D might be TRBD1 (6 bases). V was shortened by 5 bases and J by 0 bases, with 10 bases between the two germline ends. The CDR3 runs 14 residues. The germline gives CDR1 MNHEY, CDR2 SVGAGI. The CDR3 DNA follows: TGTGCCAGCAGTCGAGACAGGATGAACACTGAAGCTTTCTTT. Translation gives CASSRDRMNTEAFF.

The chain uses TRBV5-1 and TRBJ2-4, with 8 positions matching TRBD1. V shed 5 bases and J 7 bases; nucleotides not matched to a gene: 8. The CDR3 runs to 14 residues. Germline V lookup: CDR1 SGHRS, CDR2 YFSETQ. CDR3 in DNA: TGCGCCAGCAGGGAGACAGGGGACGCTAACATTCAGTACTTC. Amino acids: CASRETGDANIQYF.

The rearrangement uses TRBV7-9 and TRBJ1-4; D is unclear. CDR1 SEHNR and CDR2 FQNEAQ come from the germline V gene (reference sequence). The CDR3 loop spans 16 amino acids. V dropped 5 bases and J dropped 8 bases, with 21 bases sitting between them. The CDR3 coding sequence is TGTGCCAGCAGCCACCCACCCCTTGTGCGGGAAGAAAAACTGTTTTTT. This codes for CASSHPPLVREEKLFF.

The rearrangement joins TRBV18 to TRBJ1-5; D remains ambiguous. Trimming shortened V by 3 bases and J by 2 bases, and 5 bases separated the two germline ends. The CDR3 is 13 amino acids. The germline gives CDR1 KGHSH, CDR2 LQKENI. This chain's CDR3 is CASSPAGNQPQHF. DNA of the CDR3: TGTGCCAGCTCACCGGCGGGCAATCAGCCCCAGCATTTT.

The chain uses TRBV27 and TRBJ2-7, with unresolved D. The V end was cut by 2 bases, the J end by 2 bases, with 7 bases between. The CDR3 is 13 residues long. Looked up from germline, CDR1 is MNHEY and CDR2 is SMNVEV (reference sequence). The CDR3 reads CASSLRGAYEQYF. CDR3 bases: TGTGCCAGCAGTTTACGCGGAGCCTACGAGCAGTACTTC.

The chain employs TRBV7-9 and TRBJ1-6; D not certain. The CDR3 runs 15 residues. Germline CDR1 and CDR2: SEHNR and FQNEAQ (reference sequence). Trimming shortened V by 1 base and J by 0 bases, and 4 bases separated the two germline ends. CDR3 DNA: TGTGCCAGCAGCTTAGGGAGCTCCTATAATTCACCCCTCCACTTT. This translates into CASSLGSSYNSPLHF.

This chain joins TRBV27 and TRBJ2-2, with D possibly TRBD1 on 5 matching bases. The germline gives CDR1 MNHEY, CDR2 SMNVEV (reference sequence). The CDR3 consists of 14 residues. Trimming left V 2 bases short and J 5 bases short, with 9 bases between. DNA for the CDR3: TGTGCCAGCAGTTTAGAAGGGGAAACCGGGGAGCTGTTTTTT. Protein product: CASSLEGETGELFF.